The clone carrying this TCR beta chain came up many times. Its antigen is unidentified. The source of the sample is a study of T cells in Graves' hyperthyroidism and ophthalmopathy. Study-level findings and limits: Also found in blood were most expanded thyroid clonotypes above 0.001. Ophthalmopathy got predicted by the model a median approximately 6.3 months before its onset. Patients with ophthalmopathy were separated from those with stable hyperthyroidism by a 13 V-J model.

Diagnostic assessment was based on clinical symptoms, serum thyroxine and TRAb, thyroid ultrasound and orbital computed tomography. V lost 3 bases and J lost 6, with 15 bases in between. This CDR3 is 14 amino acids long. Germline CDR1 reads DFQATT; CDR2 reads SNEGSKA (reference sequence). From RNA transcripts, TCR beta CDR3 regions were amplified. Initially, a first-round RT-PCR of the TCR CDR3 employed the HTBI primer set. TCRdb re-derived calls from the multiplex PCR reads in MiXCR, one entry per CDR3 protein. The sample gives 660,000 or so distinct CDR3 sequences, 45% of which show up once; less than 8.5% is in the top ten.

The origin of this receptor is an adult man with Graves' disease, either hyperthyroidism or ophthalmopathy (not recorded which). The chain employs TRBV20-1 and TRBJ1-5; a possible D gene is TRBD1 (6 bases). The sample comprised peripheral blood or thyroid tissue (not recorded which). CDR3 sequence reads: CSARDGGRGQPQHF. In DNA form, the CDR3 reads TGCAGTGCTAGGGACGGGGGCAGGGGTCAGCCCCAGCATTTT.